The entry that follows covers one TCR beta chain sequence. Its antigen is as yet unknown. This entry comes from a study of T cells in Graves' hyperthyroidism and ophthalmopathy. Study-level findings and limits: Separating ophthalmopathy from stable hyperthyroidism was achieved by a 13 V-J model.

It was RNA transcripts that yielded the amplified TCR beta CDR3 regions. During a first-round RT-PCR of the TCR CDR3, the HTBI primer set was used. TCRdb re-called the multiplex PCR reads with MiXCR, one entry per CDR3 protein. Among around 700,000 distinct CDR3 sequences listed, roughly a third were seen once. The germline CDR1 and CDR2 sequences are MNHNS and SASEGT. This CDR3 spans 15 amino acids. V gave up 7 bases and J gave up 8 bases; unmatched junction bases: 11. The TCR sequence derives from a middle-aged woman with Graves' hyperthyroidism. J is TRBJ1-3 and V is TRBV6-1, with 10 bases matching TRBD1. Sequencing was carried out using blood. CDR3 sequence: CASTPLGTGVDTIYF. The CDR3 DNA reads as TGTGCCAGCACCCCACTCGGGACAGGGGTGGACACCATATATTTT.